This TCR beta chain emerged from a study of cytomegalovirus exposure and HLA in healthy donors. CDR3 length equals 16 residues. Germline trimming cut 3 bases from V and 0 bases from J; bases unmatched to any gene: 4. CDR1 and CDR2 (germline): KGHSH, LQKENI. Study observations and caveats: The study found most TCR sequences rare, yet found some public TCRs in many donors. Within the 100 to 150 validation repertoires, first-cohort TCR clusters tended to co-occur, according to a later analysis. The investigators catalogued 164 TCR beta chains as cytomegalovirus-associated.

The donors were in the roughly 130-subject validation cohort; that cohort was separate from the roughly 730-subject first cohort. Method: immunoSEQ multiplex PCR; TCRdb's copy keeps in-frame clones and lacks some. Among 110,000 to 150,000 clones listed, approximately 90% were seen once. This clone was detected once. What it binds is unknown. The chain combines TRBV18 with TRBJ2-1; TRBD2 matches at 8 bases. The clonotype comes from a man aged 18-30 years in good health and CMV-seronegative. The specimen was PBMCs. Written as DNA, the CDR3 is TGTGCCAGCTCACCCAGCGGGGGCGCCTCCTACAATGAGCAGTTCTTC. The encoded protein is CASSPSGGASYNEQFF.